The next 30 T cell receptor beta chains were all read from a single sample in a study of identical twins. TCRdb recomputed calls from the 5' RACE reads with MiXCR, one row per CDR3 protein. The sample carries 650,000 to 800,000 distinct CDR3 sequences, approximately 9% recorded once. The same specimen was also included in a second study, on yellow fever vaccine responses in identical twins.

The sequenced sample consisted of PBMCs. All receptors come from a woman aged 18-30 years in good health.

This clonotype was counted at least ten times. The rearrangement links TRBV28 to TRBJ2-3; 11 bases match TRBD2. The V segment lost 6 bases and the J segment 2 bases; nucleotides outside the gene matches: 7. Germline lookup yields CDR1 MDHEN and CDR2 SYDVKM. This CDR3 region has 16 residues. CDR3 in amino acids: CASSPRLAGHTDTQYF. The CDR3 nucleotides are TGTGCCAGCAGCCCTCGACTAGCGGGGCACACAGATACGCAGTATTTT.

This chain uses TRBV6-2 or TRBV6-3 with TRBJ2-3; D possibly matches TRBD1 or TRBD2 (5 bases each). Between the trimmed V and J ends, which lost 3 bases and 1 base, there was a span of 17 bases. The CDR3 covers 17 residues. In germline, CDR1 is MNHEY, CDR2 SVGEGT. This chain's CDR3 is CASSYLPGDPRTDTQYF. As DNA, the CDR3 is TGTGCCAGCAGTTATCTCCCCGGGGACCCCCGCACAGATACGCAGTATTTT.

The gene calls are TRBV6-1 and TRBJ2-7; 7 positions match TRBD1. V was pared by 7 bases and J by 0 bases, with 9 bases of the junction left unmatched. The CDR3 length is 15 residues. In germline, CDR1 is MNHNS, CDR2 SASEGT. The CDR3 region has the DNA TGTGCCAGCATTGTAAACAGGGGAAGCTCCTACGAGCAGTACTTC. Amino acids: CASIVNRGSSYEQYF.

The J gene is TRBJ1-2, the V gene TRBV29-1; 8 bases map to TRBD1. CDR1 is SQVTM and CDR2 is ANQGSEA in the germline V gene. This CDR3 is 11 amino acids long. Losses at the gene ends were 6 bases for V and 8 bases for J; bases not matched to a gene: 5. CDR3 in DNA: TGCAGCGTCGGACAGGGTAGCGGCTACACCTTC. Amino acid sequence: CSVGQGSGYTF.

J is TRBJ2-3 and V is TRBV29-1; the match to TRBD2 covers 13 bases. Germline V gene data show CDR1 as SQVTM and CDR2 as ANQGSEA. Losses at the gene ends were 6 bases for V and 4 bases for J; bases not matched to a gene: 7. The CDR3 is 15 amino acids. In DNA, the CDR3 is TGCAGCGTGGCCAGGACTAGCGGGAGTGCAGATACGCAGTATTTT. As protein: CSVARTSGSADTQYF.

This sequence joins TRBV28 and TRBJ1-1, with a possible D match to TRBD1 (5 bases). V gave up 8 bases and J gave up 0 bases, with 22 bases separating them. CDR1 MDHEN and CDR2 SYDVKM come from the germline V gene. The CDR3 length is 17 residues. CDR3 protein: CASAGTPRAPMNTEAFF. The CDR3 nucleotides read TGTGCCAGCGCCGGGACTCCCCGAGCTCCTATGAACACTGAAGCTTTCTTT.

The table lists this clonotype with a few counts. This rearrangement joins TRBV29-1 to TRBJ2-1; 14 bases are shared with TRBD2. The V segment lost 3 bases and the J segment 4 bases; nucleotides outside the gene matches: 2. This CDR3 is 15 amino acids long. Germline values: CDR1 SQVTM, CDR2 ANQGSEA. CDR3 nucleotide sequence: TGCAGCGTTGATGGGACTAGCGGGGGATACAATGAGCAGTTCTTC. Its protein is CSVDGTSGGYNEQFF.

This clonotype was detected a few times. The rearrangement uses TRBV19 and TRBJ2-7; perhaps D is TRBD1 or TRBD2 (5 bases each). Per germline, CDR1 LNHDA and CDR2 SQIVND (reference sequence). Trimming left V 6 bases short and J 2 bases short, with 11 bases between. This CDR3 has 13 amino acids. CDR3 nucleotide sequence: TGTGCCAGTAGGGGGGACGGACCCTACGAGCAGTACTTC. Protein: CASRGDGPYEQYF.

At least ten counts were recorded for this clonotype. The chain is built from TRBV28 and TRBJ2-5; D is ambiguous. The germline V gene encodes CDR1 MDHEN and CDR2 SYDVKM. CDR3 length: 15 amino acids. V lost 6 bases and J 2 bases, leaving 16 bases between the germline ends. CDR3 in amino acids: CASSPTSFLQETQYF. CDR3 sequence (DNA): TGTGCCAGCAGCCCAACATCATTCCTACAAGAGACCCAGTACTTC.

The V gene is TRBV20-1, the J gene TRBJ2-3; 7 nucleotides line up with TRBD2. With V trimmed by 1 base and J by 2 bases, 15 bases remained unmatched. The CDR3 contains 18 residues. Germline V gene lookup returns CDR1 DFQATT and CDR2 SNEGSKA (reference sequence). The CDR3 reads CSARGAAGAGAATDTQYF. The CDR3 region has the DNA TGCAGTGCTAGAGGGGCGGCCGGGGCGGGAGCGGCCACAGATACGCAGTATTTT.

This clonotype has more than one count but fewer than ten. The chain has TRBV4-1 and TRBJ2-3, with D perhaps matching TRBD2 (6 bases). The CDR3 consists of 17 residues. The germline V gene has CDR1 MGHRA and CDR2 YSYEKL. Trimming pared 3 bases from V and 9 bases from J, leaving 25 bases between. The CDR3 here is CASSHPLLAADNRTQYF. DNA for the CDR3: TGCGCCAGCAGCCACCCCTTACTAGCCGCCGACAATAGGACGCAGTATTTT.

This clonotype was recorded a few times. The rearrangement links TRBV4-3 to TRBJ1-2, with a possible D match to TRBD1 (5 bases). Trimming pared 1 base from V and 4 bases from J, leaving 13 bases between. Germline-derived CDR1 and CDR2 are LGHNA and YSLEER. The CDR3 length is 15 residues. The CDR3 sequence is CASSQGSGYIYGYTF. CDR3 bases: TGCGCCAGCAGCCAAGGGTCAGGGTATATCTATGGCTACACCTTC.

The chain combines TRBV20-1 with TRBJ2-7; 8 bases are a match to TRBD1. V gave up 5 bases and J gave up 2 bases; unmatched junction bases: 5. This CDR3 is 13 amino acids long. Germline V gene lookup returns CDR1 DFQATT and CDR2 SNEGSKA (reference sequence). CDR3 in DNA: TGCAGTGCTCCCGGACAGGGAGCCTACGAGCAGTACTTC. Protein product: CSAPGQGAYEQYF.

This clonotype was observed many times. The rearrangement uses TRBV11-2 and TRBJ2-3; 7 nucleotides line up with TRBD1. The V and J ends lost 1 base and 2 bases, in that order; junction bases with no gene match: 6. This CDR3 is 16 amino acids long. Germline CDR1 and CDR2: SGHAT and FQNNGV. The CDR3: CASSLVWGTATDTQYF. The CDR3 bases are TGTGCCAGCAGCTTAGTCTGGGGGACAGCCACAGATACGCAGTATTTT.

This clonotype was observed a handful of times. The rearrangement joins TRBV20-1 to TRBJ2-7; 9 bases map to TRBD2. The V gene's germline CDR1 is DFQATT and CDR2 SNEGSKA (reference sequence). The V and J ends lost 6 bases and 9 bases, in that order; junction bases with no gene match: 15. This CDR3 comprises 14 residues. CDR3 DNA: TGCAGTGCAACCCGAGTGGCTAGCGGGGATAGGCAGTACTTC. It yields the protein CSATRVASGDRQYF.

This clonotype has ten or more counts. One junction end does not reproduce the germline sequence, and a read error may be involved. The gene calls are TRBV25-1 and TRBJ2-5; 7 bases map to TRBD2. CDR3 length: 15 amino acids. Germline CDR1 is MGHDK and CDR2 is SYGVNS. The CDR3 nucleotides read TGTGCCAGCAGCGAATCTGGGGGAGGGCAGGAGACCCAGTACTTC. As protein: CASSESGGGQETQYF.

This clonotype was detected a few times. The chain carries TRBV28 and TRBJ1-6; 7 nucleotides agree with TRBD1. The V segment lost 9 bases and the J segment 14 bases; nucleotides outside the gene matches: 4. The CDR3 is 10 amino acids. Germline CDR1 and CDR2: MDHEN and SYDVKM. CDR3 region: CASQGVTLHF. Written as DNA, the CDR3 is TGTGCCAGTCAGGGGGTCACCCTCCACTTT.

The chain joins TRBV20-1 to TRBJ1-6; no reliable D call. Germline-derived CDR1 and CDR2 are DFQATT and SNEGSKA (reference sequence). This CDR3 spans 16 amino acids. Trimming took 0 bases from V and 0 from J, leaving 9 bases between them. CDR3 residues: CSARDQRVSYNSPLHF. As DNA, the CDR3 is TGCAGTGCTAGAGATCAGCGGGTCTCCTATAATTCACCCCTCCACTTT.

The rearrangement joins TRBV7-9 to TRBJ2-1; the match to TRBD2 covers 12 bases. This CDR3 spans 15 amino acids. V lost 10 bases to trimming and J lost 8 bases; unmatched junction nucleotides: 12. CDR1 and CDR2 (germline): SEHNR, FQNEAQ (reference sequence). The CDR3 reads CATPANLAGGDEQFF. As DNA, the CDR3 is TGTGCCACCCCCGCAAACCTAGCGGGAGGGGATGAGCAGTTCTTC.

The rearrangement uses TRBV12-3 or TRBV12-4 and TRBJ2-2; 7 nucleotides align to TRBD1. Germline trimming cut 7 bases from V and 1 base from J; bases unmatched to any gene: 6. The CDR3 has 15 residues. The DNA of the CDR3 is TGTGCCAGCACCCTTGGACAGGAGAACACCGGGGAGCTGTTTTTT. Translated: CASTLGQENTGELFF.

This chain joins TRBV24-1 and TRBJ2-7, with 7 bases fitting TRBD2. The germline V gene encodes CDR1 KGHDR and CDR2 SFDVKD. With V trimmed by 3 bases and J by 2 bases, 9 bases remained unmatched. This CDR3 comprises 16 residues. The CDR3 protein is CATSDQTGTTTYEQYF. CDR3 nucleotide sequence: TGTGCCACCAGTGATCAGACCGGGACTACCACCTACGAGCAGTACTTC.

In this sample, this clonotype turned up many times. The genes are TRBV20-1 and TRBJ2-7; D may be TRBD2 (5 bases). There are 11 residues in the CDR3. Germline CDR1 and CDR2: DFQATT and SNEGSKA (reference sequence). V dropped 3 bases and J dropped 4 bases, with 7 bases sitting between them. The CDR3 DNA reads TGCAGTGCTAGCGGGGATTACGAGCAGTACTTC. It specifies CSASGDYEQYF.

V and J are TRBV9 and TRBJ2-3; a possible D gene is TRBD2 (6 bases). The CDR3 sequence is 18 residues long. Germline V lookup: CDR1 SGDLS, CDR2 YYNGEE. With 0 bases removed from V and 5 bases from J, the gap between germline ends came to 22 bases. In DNA, the CDR3 is TGTGCCAGCAGCGTAGACTCATCCCGCGGGGCTTTGGGAGATACGCAGTATTTT. It codes for CASSVDSSRGALGDTQYF.

This clonotype was seen repeatedly, ten times or more. The gene calls are TRBV6-1 and TRBJ2-2, with 9 nucleotides matching TRBD1. J was trimmed by 5 bases and V by 6 bases; bases with no gene match: 4. The CDR3 consists of 14 residues. Germline V lookup: CDR1 MNHNS, CDR2 SASEGT. The CDR3, as DNA: TGTGCCAGCAGAAACAGGGGGCTTACCGGGGAGCTGTTTTTT. It specifies CASRNRGLTGELFF.

This clonotype was counted ten times or more. This chain joins TRBV5-1 and TRBJ1-1, with D possibly matching TRBD1 (6 bases). V lost 0 bases and J 4 bases, leaving 10 bases between the germline ends. The CDR3 totals 14 residues. Germline V gene sequence: CDR1 SGHRS, CDR2 YFSETQ. CDR3 DNA: TGCGCCAGCAGCTTGGAACAGGGTAGCACTGAAGCTTTCTTT. Protein sequence: CASSLEQGSTEAFF.

The chain uses TRBV20-1 and TRBJ2-3; D remains ambiguous. V shed 1 base and J shed 0 bases, with 5 bases lying between them. The germline gives CDR1 DFQATT, CDR2 SNEGSKA (reference sequence). The CDR3 runs 13 residues. DNA of the CDR3: TGCAGTGCTAGAGTTATTAGCACAGATACGCAGTATTTT. It encodes CSARVISTDTQYF.

This clonotype was found a few times. The V call is TRBV11-2, the J call TRBJ2-7, with D perhaps TRBD2 (6 bases). Germline CDR1 and CDR2: SGHAT and FQNNGV. The CDR3 length is 15 residues. The V and J ends lost 2 bases and 0 bases respectively, with 11 bases between them. The CDR3 DNA reads TGTGCCAGCAGCTTATTTGGGGGGAACTCCTACGAGCAGTACTTC. Residues: CASSLFGGNSYEQYF.

The chain is built from TRBV18 and TRBJ2-1; D is unclear. Germline V lookup: CDR1 KGHSH, CDR2 LQKENI. The CDR3 contains 15 residues. Trimming stripped 5 bases from V and 4 bases from J, with 15 bases between. CDR3 bases: TGTGCCAGCTCATCCCTTCTAGGGAATTACAATGAGCAGTTCTTC. Translation gives CASSSLLGNYNEQFF. Using reference TRBV18 and TRBJ2-1 for the parts outside the CDR3, the full variable domain is NAGVMQNPRHLVRRRGQEARLRCSPMKGHSHVYWYRQLPEEGLKFMVYLQKENIIDESGMPKERFSAEFPKEGPSILRIQQVVRGDSAAYFCASSSLLGNYNEQFFGPGTRLTVL.

This clonotype was seen more than once but under ten times. The V call is TRBV6-2 or TRBV6-3, the J call TRBJ1-5, with 10 nucleotides matching TRBD1. The J segment lost 7 bases and the V segment lost 6 bases, leaving 9 bases of the junction unmatched. This CDR3 is built from 15 residues. Germline V CDR1 and CDR2: MNHEY, SVGEGT. CDR3 DNA sequence: TGTGCCAGCAGAAAGACAGGGGGCGAGGGGCAGCCCCAGCATTTT. As protein: CASRKTGGEGQPQHF.

This clonotype was recorded a few times. The chain combines TRBV25-1 with TRBJ2-2; a weak D match, TRBD1 (6 bases). The V and J ends lost 3 bases and 6 bases respectively, with 17 bases between them. In germline, CDR1 is MGHDK, CDR2 SYGVNS. This CDR3 is built from 16 residues. DNA of the CDR3: TGTGCCAGCAGTGATCATCGCACACAGGGACCCGGGGAGCTGTTTTTT. Amino acids: CASSDHRTQGPGELFF.